The T cell receptor beta chain under discussion was sequenced for a study of T-cell memory formation after mild COVID-19. Trimming pared 3 bases from V and 2 bases from J, leaving 13 bases between. Germline V gene data show CDR1 as MGHRA and CDR2 as YSYEKL. The CDR3 totals 15 residues. Many counts were recorded for this clonotype. Using its own MiXCR run on the 5' RACE reads, TCRdb lists one record per CDR3 protein. The table lists roughly 240,000 distinct CDR3 sequences, 15% to 20% of them singletons, with 22% in the top ten. V gene TRBV4-1 combines with J gene TRBJ1-2, with D perhaps TRBD1 (5 bases). This clonotype originated in a man aged 18 to 30 who had mild COVID-19 (a few samples of this study predate the infection). Cell type and time point are not known. Sequencing was performed on PBMCs or a T cell subset sorted from them (not recorded which). The CDR3: CASSQTTETNYGYTF. DNA for the CDR3: TGCGCCAGCAGCCAGACGACAGAGACCAACTATGGCTACACCTTC.